This entry concerns a single TCR beta chain. Its antigen remains unidentified. Within one base of it there is no much larger clone, and no base qualities were kept. The immunoSEQ Assay, a bias-controlled multiplex PCR, was used to amplify TCRbeta CDR3 regions from genomic DNA. The authors' analysis ran thus. Within the assay, amplification of reference gene primers was used to estimate how many nucleated cells each sample contained. To quantify the absolute abundance of each unique TCRbeta CDR3 rearrangement, sequence reads were collapsed and filtered. For each sample, productive Simpson clonality was calculated as the square root of Simpson's diversity index across productive rearrangements. TCRdb provides this immuneACCESS table in a form limited to in-frame rearrangements. Some clones are lacking; in checked studies, under half of them reflect an unresolved V gene, and why the rest are absent is not known. The DNA was the basis for D and trimming; V, J and clone size are from that table. This sample is represented by 390,000 or so clones; roughly 89% of them were singletons. Approximately 1.4% of the sample lies in the top ten.

From a lookup of the germline V gene, CDR1 and CDR2 are SGHDT and YYEEEE. Reading from cysteine to phenylalanine, the CDR3 counts 12 amino acids. The CDR3 DNA has 36 bases and is translated from base 1. A distance of 6 bases separates the germline ends of V and J, which lose 3 bases and 3 bases respectively. This sample was taken from a study of blood T cell repertoires in COVID-19 (dated by TCRdb to about 2020). Regarding the study in general: Collaborator samples came from the United States, Italy and Spain and covered acute and convalescent phases of COVID-19. The samples were drawn from two sources: the first 160 participants of the ongoing ImmuneRACE study, and 950 to 1,500 subjects contributed by 6 global collaborators. The material from the prospective study consisted of cDNA or gDNA derived from T cells, B-cell-depleted T cells, or PBMCs. Nearly every sample came with metadata listing a de-identified subject ID, COVID-19 status, age in years and sex. A freely available public database, intended as a resource for researchers studying the immune response to SARS-CoV-2, is where the repertoires were released. Deeply sampled blood TCRbeta repertoires from subjects exposed to, actively infected with, or recovered from COVID-19 were included in the dataset. Where HLA class I and class II types were available, the types were taken from metadata supplied by the sample provider, not from assay-based typing.

Points the paper makes about the study in general: The quantity of clinical and demographic metadata differed by source and by participant and was supplied without curation.

The collaborating institutions used their own protocols to collect whole blood in K2EDTA tubes. Collaborator samples were shipped for TCRbeta analysis as frozen whole blood, isolated PBMCs, or DNA extracted from either sample type. The specimen sequenced was peripheral blood. The clonotype was recovered from a woman in her thirties with active or convalescent COVID-19. The sequence is built from TRBV5-6 and TRBJ1-2; the D gene cannot be named for sure. The CDR3 is CASSSGDYGYTF. The nucleotide sequence is TGTGCCAGCAGCTCGGGAGACTATGGCTACACCTTC.